This TCR beta chain was documented in a study of prognosis after radiotherapy for stage I lung cancer. Study at large: Operability status for all non-small cell lung cancer patients was recorded as medically inoperable.

Study-wide points: The tumor specificity of expanded TCR clones remained undetermined.

As concerns this clonotype: Its target is not known.

Genomic DNA was the source, and TCR beta CDR3 was amplified from it by two-round multiplex PCR. Primers targeting each individual TRBV and TRBJ gene were applied in first-round PCR. Universal primers were what the second PCR round used. Via MiXCR, TCRdb re-called the multiplex PCR reads, giving one row per CDR3 protein. The table shows about 22,000 distinct CDR3 sequences, with more than 40% occurring only once. With 4 bases clipped from V and 8 bases from J, the junction kept 8 bases outside the gene matches. The CDR3 consists of 15 residues. Germline V gives CDR1 SGHRS, CDR2 YFSETQ. This TCR came from a donor over 45 with non-small cell lung cancer. Material: PBMCs, obtained before or after stereotactic body radiation therapy (not recorded which). V gene TRBV5-1 combines with J gene TRBJ2-3, with TRBD2 matching 12 bases. The CDR3 is CASSPGTSGYLTQYF. Written as DNA, the CDR3 is TGCGCCAGCAGCCCTGGGACTAGCGGGTATCTTACGCAGTATTTT.